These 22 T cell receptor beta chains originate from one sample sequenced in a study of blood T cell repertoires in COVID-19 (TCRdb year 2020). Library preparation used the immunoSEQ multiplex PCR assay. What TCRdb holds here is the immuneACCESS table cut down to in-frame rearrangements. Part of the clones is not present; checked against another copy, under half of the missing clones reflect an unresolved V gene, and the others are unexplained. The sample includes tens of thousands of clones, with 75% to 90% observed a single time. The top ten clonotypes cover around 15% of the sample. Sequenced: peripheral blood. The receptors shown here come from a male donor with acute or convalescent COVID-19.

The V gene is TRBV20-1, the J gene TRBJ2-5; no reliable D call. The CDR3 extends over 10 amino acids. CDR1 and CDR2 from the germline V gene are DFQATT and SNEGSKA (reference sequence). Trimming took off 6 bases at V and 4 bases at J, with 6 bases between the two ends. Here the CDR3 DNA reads TGCAGTGCCCTAGGAGAGACCCAGTACTTC. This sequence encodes CSALGETQYF.

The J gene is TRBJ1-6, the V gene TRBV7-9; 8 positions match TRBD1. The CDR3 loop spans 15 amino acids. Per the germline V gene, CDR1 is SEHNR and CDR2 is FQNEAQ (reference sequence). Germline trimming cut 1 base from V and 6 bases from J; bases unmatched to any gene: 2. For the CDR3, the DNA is TGTGCCAGCAGCTTAGTAGGACAGGGTAATTCACCCCTCCACTTT. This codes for CASSLVGQGNSPLHF.

In DNA form, the CDR3 reads TGTGCCAGCAGTGGACAGGGCAATCAGCCCCAGCATTTT. Translation: CASSGQGNQPQHF. The chain has TRBV28 and TRBJ1-5, with TRBD1 identical over 7 bases. Looked up from germline, CDR1 is MDHEN and CDR2 is SYDVKM. Trimming at V came to 5 bases and at J to 2 bases, leaving 0 bases not matched to a gene. The CDR3 spans 13 residues.

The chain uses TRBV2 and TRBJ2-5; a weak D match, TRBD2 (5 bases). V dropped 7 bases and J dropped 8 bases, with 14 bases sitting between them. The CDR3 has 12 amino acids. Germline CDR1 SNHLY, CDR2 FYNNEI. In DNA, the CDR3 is TGTGCCAGCACCGGGATTTTGGGCACCCAGTACTTC. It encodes CASTGILGTQYF.

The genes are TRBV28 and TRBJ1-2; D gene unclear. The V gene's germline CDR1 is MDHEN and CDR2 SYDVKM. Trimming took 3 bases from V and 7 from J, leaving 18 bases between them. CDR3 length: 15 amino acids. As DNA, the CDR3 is TGTGCCAGCAGTTTTCCGGCTCGGGGTTGGAGTGGCTACACCTTC. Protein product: CASSFPARGWSGYTF.

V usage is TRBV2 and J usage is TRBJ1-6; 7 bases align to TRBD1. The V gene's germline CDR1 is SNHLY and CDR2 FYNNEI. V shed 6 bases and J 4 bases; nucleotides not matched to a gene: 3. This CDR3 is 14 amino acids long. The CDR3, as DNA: TGTGCCAGCAGGGGGACAGATTATAATTCACCCCTCCACTTT. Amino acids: CASRGTDYNSPLHF. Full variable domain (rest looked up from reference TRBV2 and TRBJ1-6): EPEVTQTPSHQVTQMGQEVILRCVPISNHLYFYWYRQILGQKVEFLVSFYNNEISEKSEIFDDQFSVERPDGSNFTLKIRSTKLEDSAMYFCASRGTDYNSPLHFGNGTRLTVT.

The CDR3 here is CASSKRQGGETQYF. The CDR3 bases are TGTGCCAGCTCTAAAAGACAGGGCGGGGAGACCCAGTACTTC. This chain joins TRBV18 and TRBJ2-5, with 7 bases lining up with TRBD1. V lost 6 bases and J lost 5; bases outside the gene matches: 9. In germline, CDR1 is KGHSH, CDR2 LQKENI. This CDR3 is 14 amino acids long.

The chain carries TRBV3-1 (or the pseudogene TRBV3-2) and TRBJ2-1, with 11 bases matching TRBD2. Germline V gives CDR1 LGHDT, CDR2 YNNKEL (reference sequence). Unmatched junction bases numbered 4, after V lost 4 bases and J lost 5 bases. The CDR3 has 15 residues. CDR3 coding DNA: TGTGCCAGCAGCCCGGGACTAGCGGTCAACAATGAGCAGTTCTTC. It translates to CASSPGLAVNNEQFF.

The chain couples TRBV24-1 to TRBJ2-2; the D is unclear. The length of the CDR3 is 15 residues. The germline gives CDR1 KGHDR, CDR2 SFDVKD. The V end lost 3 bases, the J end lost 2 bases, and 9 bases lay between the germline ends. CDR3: CATSDNTQNTGELFF. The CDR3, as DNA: TGTGCCACCAGTGATAACACACAAAACACCGGGGAGCTGTTTTTT.

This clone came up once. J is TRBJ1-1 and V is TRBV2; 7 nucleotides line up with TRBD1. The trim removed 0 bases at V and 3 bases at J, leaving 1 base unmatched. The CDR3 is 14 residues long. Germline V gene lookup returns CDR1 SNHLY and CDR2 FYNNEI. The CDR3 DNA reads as TGTGCCAGCAGTGAAGCTACAGGGGACACTGAAGCTTTCTTT. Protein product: CASSEATGDTEAFF.

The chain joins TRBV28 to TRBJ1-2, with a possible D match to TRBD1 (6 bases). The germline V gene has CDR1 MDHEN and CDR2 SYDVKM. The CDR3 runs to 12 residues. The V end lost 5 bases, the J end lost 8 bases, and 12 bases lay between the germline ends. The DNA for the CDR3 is TGTGCCAGCAGTACCGGACAGAACGGCTACACCTTC. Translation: CASSTGQNGYTF.

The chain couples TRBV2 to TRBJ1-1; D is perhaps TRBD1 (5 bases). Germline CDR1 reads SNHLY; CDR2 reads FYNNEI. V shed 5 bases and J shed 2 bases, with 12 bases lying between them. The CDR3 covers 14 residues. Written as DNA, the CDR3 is TGTGCCAGCAGTCTCAGACAGACTAACACTGAAGCTTTCTTT. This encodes CASSLRQTNTEAFF.

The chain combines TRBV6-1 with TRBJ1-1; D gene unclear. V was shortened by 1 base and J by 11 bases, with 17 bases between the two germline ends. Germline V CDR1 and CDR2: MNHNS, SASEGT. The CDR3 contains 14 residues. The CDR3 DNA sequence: TGTGCCAGCAGTGAAGAGTCTGGCGGCGCGAGGGCTTTCTTT. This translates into CASSEESGGARAFF.

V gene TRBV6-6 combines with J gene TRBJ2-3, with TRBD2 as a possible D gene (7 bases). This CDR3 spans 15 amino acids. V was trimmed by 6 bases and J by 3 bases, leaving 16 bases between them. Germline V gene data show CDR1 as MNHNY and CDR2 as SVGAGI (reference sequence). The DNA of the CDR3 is TGTGCCAGCAGGAACGGAGGGGGGGGGACAGATACGCAGTATTTT. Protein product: CASRNGGGGTDTQYF.

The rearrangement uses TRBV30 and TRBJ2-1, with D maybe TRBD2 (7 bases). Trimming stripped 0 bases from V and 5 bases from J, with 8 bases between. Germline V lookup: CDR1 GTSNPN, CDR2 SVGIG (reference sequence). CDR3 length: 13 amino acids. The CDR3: CAWSVGGDNEQFF. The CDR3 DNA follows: TGTGCCTGGAGTGTAGGGGGGGACAATGAGCAGTTCTTC.

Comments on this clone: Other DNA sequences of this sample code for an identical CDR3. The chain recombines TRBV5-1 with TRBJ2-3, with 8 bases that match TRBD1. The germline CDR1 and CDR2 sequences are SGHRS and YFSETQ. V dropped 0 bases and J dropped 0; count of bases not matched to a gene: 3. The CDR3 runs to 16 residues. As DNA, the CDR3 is TGCGCCAGCAGCTTGGGGCAGGGGGCGAGCACAGATACGCAGTATTTT. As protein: CASSLGQGASTDTQYF.

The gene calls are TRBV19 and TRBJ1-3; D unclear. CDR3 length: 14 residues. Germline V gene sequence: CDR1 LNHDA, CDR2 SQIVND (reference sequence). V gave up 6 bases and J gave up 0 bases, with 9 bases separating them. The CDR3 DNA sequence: TGTGCCAGTAGAGGCGGGAGCTCTGGAAACACCATATATTTT. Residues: CASRGGSSGNTIYF.

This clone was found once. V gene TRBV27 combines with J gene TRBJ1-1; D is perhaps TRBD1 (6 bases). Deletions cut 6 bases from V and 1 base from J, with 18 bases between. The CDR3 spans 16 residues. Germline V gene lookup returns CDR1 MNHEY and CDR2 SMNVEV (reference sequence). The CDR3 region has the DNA TGTGCCAGCAGGCAACAGGGACCCCCGACGAACACTGAAGCTTTCTTT. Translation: CASRQQGPPTNTEAFF.

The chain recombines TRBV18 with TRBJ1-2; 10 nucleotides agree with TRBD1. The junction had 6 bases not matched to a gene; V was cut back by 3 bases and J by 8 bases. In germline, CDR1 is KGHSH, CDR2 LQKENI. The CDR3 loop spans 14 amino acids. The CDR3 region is CASSPRQGARGYTF. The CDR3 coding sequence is TGTGCCAGCTCACCTCGACAGGGGGCCCGAGGCTACACCTTC.

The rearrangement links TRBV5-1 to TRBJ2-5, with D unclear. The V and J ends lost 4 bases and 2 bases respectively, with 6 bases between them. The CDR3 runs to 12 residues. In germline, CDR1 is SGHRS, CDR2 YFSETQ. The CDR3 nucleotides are TGCGCCAGCAGCCTCGTACAAGAGACCCAGTACTTC. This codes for CASSLVQETQYF.

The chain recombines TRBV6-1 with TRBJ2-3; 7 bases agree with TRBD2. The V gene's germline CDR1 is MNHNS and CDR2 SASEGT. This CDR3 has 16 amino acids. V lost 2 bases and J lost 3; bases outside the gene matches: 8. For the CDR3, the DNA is TGTGCCAGCAGTGAAAGTCGGGGGGAGGAAACAGATACGCAGTATTTT. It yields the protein CASSESRGEETDTQYF.

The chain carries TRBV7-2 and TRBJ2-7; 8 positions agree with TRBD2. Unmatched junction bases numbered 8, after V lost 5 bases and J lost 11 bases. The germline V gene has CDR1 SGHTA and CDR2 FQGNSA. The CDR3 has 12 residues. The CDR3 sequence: CASSLNGGAEYF. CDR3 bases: TGTGCCAGCAGCCTAAACGGGGGGGCAGAGTACTTC.